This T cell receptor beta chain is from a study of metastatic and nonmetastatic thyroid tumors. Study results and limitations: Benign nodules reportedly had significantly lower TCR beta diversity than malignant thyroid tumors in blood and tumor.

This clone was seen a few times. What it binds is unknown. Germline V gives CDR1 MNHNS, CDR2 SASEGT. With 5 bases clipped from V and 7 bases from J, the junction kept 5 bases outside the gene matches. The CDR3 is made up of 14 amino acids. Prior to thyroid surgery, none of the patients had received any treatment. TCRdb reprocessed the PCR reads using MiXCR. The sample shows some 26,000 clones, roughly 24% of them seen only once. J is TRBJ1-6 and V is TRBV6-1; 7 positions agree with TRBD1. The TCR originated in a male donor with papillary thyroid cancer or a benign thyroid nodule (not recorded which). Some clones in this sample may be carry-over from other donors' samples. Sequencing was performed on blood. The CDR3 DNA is TGTGCCAGCAGTAGACAGGGTTTAAATTCACCCCTCCACTTT. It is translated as CASSRQGLNSPLHF.